A single sample gave rise to the 18 T cell receptor beta chains below, sequenced in a study of Tregs in tolerant kidney transplant recipients. Measured with immunoSEQ multiplex PCR; TCRdb has only the in-frame clones, and not every one. The sample holds 74,000 or so clones; over 75% are singletons and the top ten take around 1.4%. Mixed chimerism was transient after nonmyeloablative marrow transplants from related graft donors. This sample comprised CD4+ T cells from blood (PBMCs), obtained 24 months after the transplant. These receptors came from a human patient who received a combined kidney and bone marrow transplant. Some of the T cells might come from the graft donor.

This clone came up once. The genes are TRBV7-2 and TRBJ2-1, with D hard to call. Germline values: CDR1 SGHTA, CDR2 FQGNSA. This CDR3 has 15 residues. Trimming took off 2 bases at V and 4 bases at J, with 12 bases between the two ends. The DNA of the CDR3 is TGTGCCAGCAGCTTACCTGTAGCACGGTACAATGAGCAGTTCTTC. Its translation: CASSLPVARYNEQFF.

The DNA for the CDR3 is TGCGCCAGCAGCTTACCACCGGGACAAGATGAGCAGTTCTTC. Translating it yields CASSLPPGQDEQFF. This rearrangement joins TRBV5-1 to TRBJ2-1; perhaps TRBD1 as D (6 bases). Germline V gene data show CDR1 as SGHRS and CDR2 as YFSETQ. The CDR3 loop spans 14 amino acids. The V end lost 2 bases, the J end lost 8 bases, and 14 bases lay between the germline ends.

The V gene is TRBV10-3, the J gene TRBJ2-4; D uncertain. Trimming left V 6 bases short and J 0 bases short, with 12 bases between. Germline loops: CDR1 ENHRY, CDR2 SYGVKD. There are 15 residues in the CDR3. The CDR3 DNA reads TGTGCCATCAGCCTGACACCTTTAGCCAAAAACATTCAGTACTTC. Translating it yields CAISLTPLAKNIQYF.

This chain connects TRBV28 to TRBJ1-2, with a tentative D call TRBD1 (5 bases). V was pared by 1 base and J by 0 bases, with 9 bases between. CDR1 is MDHEN, CDR2 SYDVKM, per germline. The CDR3 spans 15 residues. The CDR3, as DNA: TGTGCCAGCAGTTTATTGGGGGGAGCTAACTATGGCTACACCTTC. Translated: CASSLLGGANYGYTF.

The chain is built from TRBV9 and TRBJ2-5, with a possible D match to TRBD2 (6 bases). CDR3 length equals 15 residues. Germline values: CDR1 SGDLS, CDR2 YYNGEE. Trimming cost V 0 bases and J 0 bases, with 9 bases left between them. CDR3 region: CASSVDSGYQETQYF. For the CDR3, the DNA is TGTGCCAGCAGCGTAGATAGCGGATACCAAGAGACCCAGTACTTC.

The chain is built from TRBV19 and TRBJ2-2; TRBD1 matches 8 bases. The germline V gene has CDR1 LNHDA and CDR2 SQIVND (reference sequence). This CDR3 spans 15 amino acids. Unmatched junction bases numbered 13, after V lost 8 bases and J lost 8 bases. The CDR3 protein is CASQPLNRGKGELFF. CDR3 DNA: TGTGCCAGTCAACCGTTAAACAGGGGGAAGGGGGAGCTGTTTTTT.

V and J are TRBV2 and TRBJ2-1, with D possibly being TRBD2 (5 bases). The V gene lost 4 bases and the J gene lost 4 bases, with 8 bases spanning the gap. The CDR3 length is 13 residues. CDR1 and CDR2 from the germline V gene are SNHLY and FYNNEI. The CDR3 DNA sequence: TGTGCCAGCAGTGTTATAGCGTACAATGAGCAGTTCTTC. Protein sequence: CASSVIAYNEQFF.

The J gene is TRBJ1-2, the V gene TRBV19; 7 positions match TRBD1. This CDR3 comprises 12 residues. Germline assignment: CDR1 LNHDA and CDR2 SQIVND (reference sequence). V dropped 8 bases and J dropped 6; count of bases not matched to a gene: 6. CDR3 protein: CASGKTGHGYTF. The CDR3 DNA sequence: TGTGCCAGTGGGAAGACAGGGCATGGCTACACCTTC.

The CDR3 bases are TGTGCCAGCAGCTATCGCTCTGGAAACACCATATATTTT. This sequence encodes CASSYRSGNTIYF. The V and J genes are TRBV7-2 and TRBJ1-3; D is uncertain. V lost 4 bases and J lost 0, with 4 bases in between. CDR1 and CDR2 (germline): SGHTA, FQGNSA. The CDR3 length is 13 residues.

The V call is TRBV13, the J call TRBJ1-1, with no clear D. Trimming pared 1 base from V and 0 bases from J, leaving 12 bases between. Per the germline V gene, CDR1 is PRHDT and CDR2 is FYEKMQ (reference sequence). There are 16 residues in the CDR3. The CDR3 DNA follows: TGTGCCAGCAGCTTAGTCCAGGTGTTCATGAACACTGAAGCTTTCTTT. Translating it yields CASSLVQVFMNTEAFF. Full variable domain (outside the CDR3, taken from reference TRBV13 and TRBJ1-1): AAGVIQSPRHLIKEKRETATLKCYPIPRHDTVYWYQQGPGQDPQFLISFYEKMQSDKGSIPDRFSAQQFSDYHSELNMSSLELGDSALYFCASSLVQVFMNTEAFFGQGTRLTVV.

The chain uses TRBV9 and TRBJ2-1, with TRBD2 identical over 9 bases. V gave up 0 bases and J gave up 7 bases; unmatched junction bases: 5. The CDR3 has 15 amino acids. Germline CDR1 is SGDLS and CDR2 is YYNGEE. The CDR3 loop is CASSVASGNLNEQFF. The CDR3, as DNA: TGTGCCAGCAGCGTAGCTAGCGGGAATTTAAATGAGCAGTTCTTC.

This clone has only one observation. Other nucleotide sequences from this sample produce the same CDR3. This rearrangement joins TRBV7-7 to TRBJ2-1; no firm D call. Germline V CDR1 and CDR2: SSHAT, FNYEAQ (reference sequence). The V and J ends lost 6 bases and 4 bases respectively, with 10 bases between them. The CDR3 runs 13 residues. The CDR3 sequence: CASSPGGYNEQFF. The CDR3 bases are TGTGCCAGCAGTCCTGGCGGATACAATGAGCAGTTCTTC.

The rearrangement joins TRBV6-6 to TRBJ2-3, with D perhaps TRBD2 (6 bases). From germline, CDR1 is MNHNY and CDR2 SVGAGI (reference sequence). This CDR3 contains 14 residues. Trimming pared 7 bases from V and 2 bases from J, leaving 13 bases between. The CDR3, as DNA: TGTGCCAGCACCCCTCGGCGGGACACAGATACGCAGTATTTT. It encodes CASTPRRDTDTQYF.

This clone appeared once. The rearrangement links TRBV2 to TRBJ2-3; 13 bases fit TRBD2. Germline trimming cut 6 bases from V and 6 bases from J; bases unmatched to any gene: 3. Germline V CDR1 and CDR2: SNHLY, FYNNEI. The CDR3 covers 14 residues. CDR3: CASRLTSGRDTQYF. The DNA of the CDR3 is TGTGCCAGCAGGTTGACTAGCGGGAGGGATACGCAGTATTTT.

This clone has just one count. The rearrangement uses TRBV21-1 and TRBJ2-7; the D call TRBD2 from the table was never checked on the DNA. TRBV21-1 is a documented pseudogene. CDR3 length: 16 residues. CDR3 region: CASSFRTSGSSDEQYF. The CDR3 nucleotides are TGTGCCAGCAGCTTCAGGACTAGCGGGAGTAGCGACGAGCAGTACTTC.

The rearrangement links TRBV4-2 to TRBJ2-7, with D maybe TRBD1 (6 bases). CDR3 length: 17 residues. Trimming removed 3 bases from V and 2 bases from J, with 20 bases in between. The V gene's germline CDR1 is LGHNA and CDR2 YNFKEQ. The DNA for the CDR3 is TGTGCCAGCAGCCATCCCGGTCGGGACACATCAGCCTACGAGCAGTACTTC. It specifies CASSHPGRDTSAYEQYF.

The chain is built from TRBV5-1 and TRBJ2-5; tentative D call: TRBD1 (5 bases). V was shortened by 0 bases and J by 3 bases, with 9 bases between the two germline ends. Germline V gene data show CDR1 as SGHRS and CDR2 as YFSETQ. CDR3 size: 14 residues. Here the CDR3 DNA reads TGCGCCAGCAGCTTGGAAGCAGGGAAAGAGACCCAGTACTTC. It specifies CASSLEAGKETQYF.

This chain uses TRBV6-4 with TRBJ2-2, with 11 bases identical to TRBD2. The germline V gene encodes CDR1 MRHNA and CDR2 SNTAGT. After removal of 7 bases from V and 7 bases from J, the junction contained 11 bases not matched to a gene. The CDR3 extends over 16 amino acids. Here the CDR3 reads CASITVSGREVGELFF. Here the CDR3 DNA reads TGTGCCAGCATTACGGTTAGCGGGAGGGAGGTCGGGGAGCTGTTTTTT.